In this sample, the clone carrying this T cell receptor (beta chain) turned up many times. Its antigen is not known. This sample was taken from a study of CD8 T cells in ankylosing spondylitis. V was pared by 5 bases and J by 5 bases, with 6 bases of the junction left unmatched. In germline, CDR1 is SGHTA, CDR2 FQGNSA. The CDR3 totals 15 residues. Whole-study findings and limits: It appeared that ankylosing spondylitis blood was characterized by a TCR beta motif of roughly 8 highly homologous variants. A CD8+ phenotype characterized the disease-linked clones, which were relatively rare in peripheral blood. Earlier studies detected some motif variants in reactive arthritis synovial fluid and blood. Significantly higher representation of disease-linked clones was reported for matched ankylosing spondylitis synovial fluid.

TCRdb re-analysed the 5' RACE reads in MiXCR, keeping a single row per CDR3 protein. Of roughly 120,000 distinct CDR3 sequences listed, approximately 15% are singletons. The genes are TRBV7-2 and TRBJ2-3; 11 positions agree with TRBD1. The sample comprised blood, either unsorted or a sorted T cell fraction (not recorded which). This TCR was sampled from a female donor with ankylosing spondylitis or in good health (not recorded which). The CDR3 DNA sequence: TGTGCCAGCAGCACGGACAGGGGGCGAGTAGATACGCAGTATTTT. Translating it yields CASSTDRGRVDTQYF. Filled out from reference TRBV7-2 and TRBJ2-3, the complete variable domain reads GAGVSQSPSNKVTEKGKDVELRCDPISGHTALYWYRQSLGQGLEFLIYFQGNSAPDKSGLPSDRFSAERTGGSVSTLTIQRTQQEDSAVYLCASSTDRGRVDTQYFGPGTRLTVL.